Sequencing of this T cell receptor (beta chain) was carried out in a study of shared clonotypes between healthy human individuals. Whole-study context: Donor ages ranged 18 to 49 years: two women, a few men. Study-wide findings and caveats: In this cohort, only blood was sampled, and tissue repertoires likely differ. The naive CD4 repertoires of several donors were compared, and about 5% of clonotypes were shared.

Points on this clone: Its antigen remains unknown.

V lost 5 bases and J 5 bases, leaving 12 bases between the germline ends. Germline V gene data show CDR1 as GTSNPN and CDR2 as SVGIG (reference sequence). The CDR3 runs to 12 residues. Only in-frame clones appear in the TCRdb table, and some are missing; sequencing was by immunoSEQ multiplex PCR. The repertoire holds hundreds of thousands of clones, around 96% seen once, with 0.055% to 0.075% in the top ten. The sample comprised naive CD4+ T cells sorted from blood. Subset of the sample: CD45RA+ positively selected. This receptor was obtained from a woman aged 25-40 years in good health. The chain carries TRBV30 and TRBJ1-2; maybe TRBD1 (5 bases). CDR3: CAWSGRLYGYTF. The CDR3 coding sequence is TGTGCCTGGTCGGGACGGCTTTATGGCTACACCTTC.